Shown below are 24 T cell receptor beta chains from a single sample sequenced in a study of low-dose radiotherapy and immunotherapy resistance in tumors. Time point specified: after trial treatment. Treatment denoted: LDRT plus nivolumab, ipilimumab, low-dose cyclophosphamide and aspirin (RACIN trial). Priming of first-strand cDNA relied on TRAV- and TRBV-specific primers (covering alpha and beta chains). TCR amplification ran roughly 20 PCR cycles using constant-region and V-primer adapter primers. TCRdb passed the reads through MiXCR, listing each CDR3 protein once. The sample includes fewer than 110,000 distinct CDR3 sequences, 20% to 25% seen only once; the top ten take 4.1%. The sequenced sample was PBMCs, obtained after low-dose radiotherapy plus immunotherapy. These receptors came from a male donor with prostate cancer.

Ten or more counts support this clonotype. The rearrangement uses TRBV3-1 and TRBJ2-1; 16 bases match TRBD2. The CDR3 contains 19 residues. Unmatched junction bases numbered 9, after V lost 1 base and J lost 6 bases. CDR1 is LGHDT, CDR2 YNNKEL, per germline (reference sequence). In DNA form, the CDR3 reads TGTGCCAGCAGCCAAGGCCTCGGGACTAGCGGGGGGGCTTCCAATGAGCAGTTCTTC. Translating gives CASSQGLGTSGGASNEQFF.

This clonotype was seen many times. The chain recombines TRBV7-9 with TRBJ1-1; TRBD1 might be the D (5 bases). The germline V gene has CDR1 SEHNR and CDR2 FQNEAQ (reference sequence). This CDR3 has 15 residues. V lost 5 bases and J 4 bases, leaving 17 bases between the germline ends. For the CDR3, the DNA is TGTGCCAGCAGCCCCCCCGCGGGCAGGGTCACTGAAGCTTTCTTT. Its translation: CASSPPAGRVTEAFF.

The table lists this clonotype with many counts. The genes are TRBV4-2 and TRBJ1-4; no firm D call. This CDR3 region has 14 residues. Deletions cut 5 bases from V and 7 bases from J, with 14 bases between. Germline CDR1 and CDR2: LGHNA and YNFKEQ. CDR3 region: CASSAREVGEKLFF. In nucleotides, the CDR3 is TGTGCCAGCAGCGCCCGCGAAGTGGGTGAAAAACTGTTTTTT.

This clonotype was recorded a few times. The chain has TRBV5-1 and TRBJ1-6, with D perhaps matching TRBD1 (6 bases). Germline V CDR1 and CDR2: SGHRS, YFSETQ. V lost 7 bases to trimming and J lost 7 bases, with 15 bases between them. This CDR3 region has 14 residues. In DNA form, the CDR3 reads TGCGCCAGCGCGCTGAGGACAGCAAATTCACCCCTCCACTTT. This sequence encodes CASALRTANSPLHF.

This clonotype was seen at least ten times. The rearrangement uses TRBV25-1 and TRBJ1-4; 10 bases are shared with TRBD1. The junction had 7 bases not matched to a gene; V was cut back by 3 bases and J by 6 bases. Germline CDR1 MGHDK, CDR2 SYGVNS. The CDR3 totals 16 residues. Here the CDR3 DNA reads TGTGCCAGCAGTGACGGACAGGGGGGGCTCTATGAAAAACTGTTTTTT. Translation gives CASSDGQGGLYEKLFF.

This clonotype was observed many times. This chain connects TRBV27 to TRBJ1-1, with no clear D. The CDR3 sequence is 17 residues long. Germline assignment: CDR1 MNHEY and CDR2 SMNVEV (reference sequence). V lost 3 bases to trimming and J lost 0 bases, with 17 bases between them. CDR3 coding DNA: TGTGCCAGCAGTTTTGGGCACGGGGTTACGATGAACACTGAAGCTTTCTTT. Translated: CASSFGHGVTMNTEAFF.

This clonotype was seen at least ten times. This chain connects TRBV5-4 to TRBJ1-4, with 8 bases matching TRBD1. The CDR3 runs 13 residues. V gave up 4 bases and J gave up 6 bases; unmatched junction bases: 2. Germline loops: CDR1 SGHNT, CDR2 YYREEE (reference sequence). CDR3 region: CASSGGQDEKLFF. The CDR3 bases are TGTGCCAGCAGCGGGGGACAGGATGAAAAACTGTTTTTT.

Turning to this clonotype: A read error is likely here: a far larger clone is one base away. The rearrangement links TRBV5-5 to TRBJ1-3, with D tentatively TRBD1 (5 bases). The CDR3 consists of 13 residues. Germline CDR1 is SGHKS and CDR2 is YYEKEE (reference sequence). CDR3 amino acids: CANSGHRGNTIYF. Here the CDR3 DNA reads TGTGCCAACAGCGGACATCGCGGAAACACCATATATTTT.

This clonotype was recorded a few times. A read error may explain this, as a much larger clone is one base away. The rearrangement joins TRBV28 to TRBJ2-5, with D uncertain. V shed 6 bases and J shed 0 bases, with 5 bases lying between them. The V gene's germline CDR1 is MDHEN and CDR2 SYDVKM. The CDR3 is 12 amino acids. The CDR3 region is CASSSYQETQYF. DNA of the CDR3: TGTGCCAGCAGCTCGTACCAAGAGACCCAGTACTTC. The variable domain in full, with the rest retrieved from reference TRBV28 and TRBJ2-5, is DVKVTQSSRYLVKRTGEKVFLECVQDMDHENMFWYRQDPGLGLRLIYFSYDVKMKEKGDIPEGYSVSREKKERFSLILESASTNQTSMYLCASSSYQETQYFGPGTRLLVL.

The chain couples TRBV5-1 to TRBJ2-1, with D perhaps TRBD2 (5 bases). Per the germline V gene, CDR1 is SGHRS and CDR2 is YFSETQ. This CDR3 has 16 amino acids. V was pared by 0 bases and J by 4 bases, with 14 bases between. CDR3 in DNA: TGCGCCAGCAGCTTGGAGAGGGAGCTTGGTTACAATGAGCAGTTCTTC. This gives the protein CASSLERELGYNEQFF.

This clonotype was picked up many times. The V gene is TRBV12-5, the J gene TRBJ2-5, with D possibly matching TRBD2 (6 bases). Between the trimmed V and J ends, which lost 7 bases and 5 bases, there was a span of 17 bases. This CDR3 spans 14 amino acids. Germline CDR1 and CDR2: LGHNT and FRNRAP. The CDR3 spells CASASLMEGETQYF. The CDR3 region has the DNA TGTGCTAGTGCCTCCCTTATGGAGGGGGAGACCCAGTACTTC.

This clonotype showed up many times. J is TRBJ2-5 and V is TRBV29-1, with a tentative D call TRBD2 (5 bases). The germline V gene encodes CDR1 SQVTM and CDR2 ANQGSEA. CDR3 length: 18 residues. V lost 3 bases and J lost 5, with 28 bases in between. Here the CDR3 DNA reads TGCAGCGTTGATTTATATGCGGTTCGGGAATGGGGTATTGAGACCCAGTACTTC. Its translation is CSVDLYAVREWGIETQYF.

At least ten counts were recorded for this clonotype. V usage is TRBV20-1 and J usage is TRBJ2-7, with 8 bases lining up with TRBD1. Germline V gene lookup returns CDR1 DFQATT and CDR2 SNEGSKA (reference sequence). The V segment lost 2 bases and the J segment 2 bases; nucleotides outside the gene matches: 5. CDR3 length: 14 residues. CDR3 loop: CSARLTGDTYEQYF. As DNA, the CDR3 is TGCAGTGCTAGACTGACAGGGGATACCTACGAGCAGTACTTC.

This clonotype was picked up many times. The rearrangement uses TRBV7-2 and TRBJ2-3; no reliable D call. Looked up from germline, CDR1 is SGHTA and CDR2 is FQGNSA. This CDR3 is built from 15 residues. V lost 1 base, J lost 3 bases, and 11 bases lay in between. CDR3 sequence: CASSLGTLGTDTQYF. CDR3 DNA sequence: TGTGCCAGCAGCTTAGGCACCCTGGGGACAGATACGCAGTATTTT.

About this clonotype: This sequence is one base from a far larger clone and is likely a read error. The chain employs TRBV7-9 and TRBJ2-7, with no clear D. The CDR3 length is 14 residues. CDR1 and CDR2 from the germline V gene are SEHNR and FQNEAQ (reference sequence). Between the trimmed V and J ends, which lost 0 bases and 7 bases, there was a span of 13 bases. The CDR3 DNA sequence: TGTGCCAGCAGCTTAGCGGTAGCATCCAATGAGCAGTACTTC. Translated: CASSLAVASNEQYF.

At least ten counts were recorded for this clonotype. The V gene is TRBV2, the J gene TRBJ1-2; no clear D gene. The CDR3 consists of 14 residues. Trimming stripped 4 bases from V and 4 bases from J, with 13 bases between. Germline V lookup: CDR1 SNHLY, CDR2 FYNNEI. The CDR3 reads CASSADGEAYGYTF. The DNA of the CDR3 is TGTGCCAGCAGTGCCGACGGAGAAGCCTATGGCTACACCTTC.

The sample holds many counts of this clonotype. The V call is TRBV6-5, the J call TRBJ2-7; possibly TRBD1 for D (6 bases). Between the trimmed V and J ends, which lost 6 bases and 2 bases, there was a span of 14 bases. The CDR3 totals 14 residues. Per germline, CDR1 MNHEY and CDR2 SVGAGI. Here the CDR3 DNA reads TGTGCCAGCAGCCTCCAGAGGACAGCCTACGAGCAGTACTTC. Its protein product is CASSLQRTAYEQYF.

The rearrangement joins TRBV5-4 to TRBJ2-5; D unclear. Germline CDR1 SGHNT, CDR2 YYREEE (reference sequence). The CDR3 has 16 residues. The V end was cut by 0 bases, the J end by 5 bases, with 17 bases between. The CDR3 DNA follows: TGTGCCAGCAGCTTGGAAGGTGAGCTAGACGGCGAGACCCAGTACTTC. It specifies CASSLEGELDGETQYF.

The DNA of the CDR3 is TGTGCCAGCAGTCGTCGGGGGGCGGGTGAGCAGTTCTTC. Protein: CASSRRGAGEQFF. The chain carries TRBV12-3 or TRBV12-4 and TRBJ2-1; TRBD2 is a possible D gene (7 bases). The CDR3 contains 13 residues. V was pared by 5 bases and J by 9 bases, with 14 bases between.

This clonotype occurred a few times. CDR3 bases: TGTGCCAGCAGTAGGGGGGGCCCGGGCAATGAGCAGTTCTTC. As protein: CASSRGGPGNEQFF. The rearrangement links TRBV6-2 or TRBV6-3 to TRBJ2-1; D might be TRBD2 (7 bases). Trimming removed 5 bases from V and 6 bases from J, with 14 bases in between. The CDR3 contains 14 residues. Germline loops: CDR1 MNHEY, CDR2 SVGEGT.

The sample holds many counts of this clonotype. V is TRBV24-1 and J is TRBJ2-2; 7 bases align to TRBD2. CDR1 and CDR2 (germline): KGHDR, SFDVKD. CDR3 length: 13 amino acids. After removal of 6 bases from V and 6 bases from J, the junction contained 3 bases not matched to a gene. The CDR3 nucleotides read TGTGCCACCAGTCTTGGGGGGGCCGGGGAGCTGTTTTTT. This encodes CATSLGGAGELFF.

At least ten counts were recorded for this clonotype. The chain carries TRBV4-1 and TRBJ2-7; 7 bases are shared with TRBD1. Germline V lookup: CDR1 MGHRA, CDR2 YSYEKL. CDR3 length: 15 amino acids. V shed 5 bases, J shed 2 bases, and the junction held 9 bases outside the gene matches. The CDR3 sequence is CASSAGTANTYEQYF. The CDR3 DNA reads TGCGCCAGCAGCGCCGGGACAGCTAATACCTACGAGCAGTACTTC.

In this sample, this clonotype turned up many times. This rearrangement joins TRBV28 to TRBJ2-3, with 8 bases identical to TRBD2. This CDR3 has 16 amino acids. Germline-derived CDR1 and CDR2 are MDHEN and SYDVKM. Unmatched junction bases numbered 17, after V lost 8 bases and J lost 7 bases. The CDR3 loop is CASVSHGRGALYTQYF. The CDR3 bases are TGTGCCAGCGTCTCTCATGGGCGGGGGGCCCTCTATACGCAGTATTTT. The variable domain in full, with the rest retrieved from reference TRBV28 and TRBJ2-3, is DVKVTQSSRYLVKRTGEKVFLECVQDMDHENMFWYRQDPGLGLRLIYFSYDVKMKEKGDIPEGYSVSREKKERFSLILESASTNQTSMYLCASVSHGRGALYTQYFGPGTRLTVL.

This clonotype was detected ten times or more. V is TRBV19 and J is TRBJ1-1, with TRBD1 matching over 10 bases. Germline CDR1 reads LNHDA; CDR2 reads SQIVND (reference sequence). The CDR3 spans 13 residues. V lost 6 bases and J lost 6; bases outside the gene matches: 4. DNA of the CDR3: TGTGCCAGTAGGGGCGGGACAGGGGCTGAAGCTTTCTTT. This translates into CASRGGTGAEAFF.